A single sample is the source of the 23 T cell receptor beta chains below, sequenced in a study of blood T cell repertoires in COVID-19. Some clones are missing from TCRdb's copy, which holds only in-frame ones; the method was immunoSEQ multiplex PCR. The sample includes about 130,000 clones, 81% of them seen just once. The sequenced sample consisted of peripheral blood. These TCRs come from a man aged 25 to 40 with COVID-19, enrolled during active disease.

This clone has more than one count but fewer than ten. The CDR3 DNA sequence: TGTGCCAGCGCTCCGGGAAATAGCGGGGGCACAGATACGCAGTATTTT. Amino acids: CASAPGNSGGTDTQYF. V usage is TRBV7-9 and J usage is TRBJ2-3; 8 bases agree with TRBD2. V trimming: 8 bases; J trimming: 1 base; junction bases outside the gene matches: 11. Looked up from germline, CDR1 is SEHNR and CDR2 is FQNEAQ (reference sequence). The CDR3 spans 16 residues.

The chain has TRBV11-3 and TRBJ1-3; TRBD1 matches 7 bases. Trimming at V came to 5 bases and at J to 7 bases, leaving 5 bases not matched to a gene. This CDR3 contains 13 residues. Germline CDR1 is SGHNT and CDR2 is YENEEA. This CDR3 reads CASSADRANTIYF. The CDR3, as DNA: TGTGCCAGCAGCGCCGACAGGGCGAACACCATATATTTT.

V usage is TRBV30 and J usage is TRBJ1-2; tentative D call: TRBD1 (6 bases). Trimming removed 0 bases at V and 8 bases at J, with 28 bases between. The CDR3 totals 18 residues. Germline V gives CDR1 GTSNPN, CDR2 SVGIG (reference sequence). CDR3 residues: CAWSVLDGTRIIEPGYTF. The CDR3 DNA sequence: TGTGCCTGGAGTGTACTTGACGGGACACGTATTATAGAACCAGGCTACACCTTC.

CDR3 DNA: TGCAGTGCCGCGGAGACCCAGTACTTC. Its protein is CSAAETQYF. The rearrangement joins TRBV20-1 to TRBJ2-5; D is undetermined. V was clipped by 6 bases and J by 5 bases, with 4 bases between them. CDR3 length: 9 amino acids. Germline values: CDR1 DFQATT, CDR2 SNEGSKA (reference sequence).

The chain is built from TRBV11-2 and TRBJ2-2, with D possibly being TRBD2 (6 bases). The CDR3 runs 13 residues. The V end was cut by 3 bases, the J end by 7 bases, with 9 bases between. The V gene's germline CDR1 is SGHAT and CDR2 FQNNGV. The CDR3 sequence: CASSFQRVGELFF. The CDR3 DNA is TGTGCCAGCAGCTTCCAGCGGGTCGGGGAGCTGTTTTTT.

The V and J genes are TRBV20-1 and TRBJ1-4; D is perhaps TRBD1 (6 bases). There are 11 residues in the CDR3. CDR1 and CDR2 from the germline V gene are DFQATT and SNEGSKA (reference sequence). V was pared by 7 bases and J by 7 bases, with 10 bases between. CDR3 DNA: TGCAGTGGTTTCAGGGGTGAAAAACTGTTTTTT. Its protein is CSGFRGEKLFF.

The gene calls are TRBV6-2 or TRBV6-3 and TRBJ2-4; maybe TRBD2 (5 bases). Between the trimmed V and J ends, which lost 6 bases and 5 bases, there was a span of 20 bases. CDR3 length equals 16 residues. In germline, CDR1 is MNHEY, CDR2 SVGEGT. The CDR3 bases are TGTGCCAGCAGCCCGACCCCCGGGATGCGGCAAAACATTCAGTACTTC. Amino acids: CASSPTPGMRQNIQYF.

The V call is TRBV7-9, the J call TRBJ1-1; no firm D call. The CDR3 is 12 residues long. V was cut by 7 bases and J by 5 bases, with 11 bases left in between. Per germline, CDR1 SEHNR and CDR2 FQNEAQ (reference sequence). The CDR3 loop reads CASTQRETEAFF. The CDR3 nucleotides are TGTGCCAGCACCCAAAGGGAGACTGAAGCTTTCTTT.

V gene TRBV30 combines with J gene TRBJ2-5; 10 positions match TRBD1. The trim removed 5 bases at V and 1 base at J, leaving 4 bases unmatched. The CDR3 is 14 residues long. Germline CDR1 GTSNPN, CDR2 SVGIG (reference sequence). CDR3 DNA sequence: TGTGCCTGGGACCGGACAGGGGGCCAAGAGACCCAGTACTTC. As protein: CAWDRTGGQETQYF. Together with reference TRBV30 and TRBJ2-5, the CDR3 gives the full variable domain: SQTIHQWPATLVQPVGSPLSLECTVEGTSNPNLYWYRQAAGRGLQLLFYSVGIGQISSEVPQNLSASRPQDRQFILSSKKLLLSDSGFYLCAWDRTGGQETQYFGPGTRLLVL.

Only a few counts were recorded for this clone. V usage is TRBV3-1 (or the pseudogene TRBV3-2) and J usage is TRBJ2-7, with D possibly TRBD2 on 5 matching bases. The CDR3 has 16 amino acids. The V gene's germline CDR1 is LGHDT and CDR2 YNNKEL (reference sequence). Trimming pared 5 bases from V and 5 bases from J, leaving 22 bases between. CDR3: CASSDLPGGSGNEQYF. The CDR3 DNA reads as TGTGCCAGCAGCGACCTCCCGGGCGGGTCGGGAAACGAGCAGTACTTC.

Here the CDR3 DNA reads TGTGCCAGCAGTGCCCCGGGACAGGGGGCGGACGAGCAGTACTTC. Protein sequence: CASSAPGQGADEQYF. V gene TRBV28 combines with J gene TRBJ2-7, with 12 bases lining up with TRBD1. The length of the CDR3 is 15 residues. The V gene's germline CDR1 is MDHEN and CDR2 SYDVKM. V was clipped by 5 bases and J by 5 bases; unmatched bases: 7.

This clone was seen only once. The chain combines TRBV28 with TRBJ2-1; TRBD1 agrees at 7 bases. The CDR3 length is 15 residues. The germline gives CDR1 MDHEN, CDR2 SYDVKM. V was pared by 4 bases and J by 2 bases, with 5 bases of the junction left unmatched. CDR3 bases: TGTGCCAGCAGTTATGACAGGGACCCCTACAATGAGCAGTTCTTC. It translates to CASSYDRDPYNEQFF.

The chain has TRBV19 and TRBJ2-3; 9 positions match TRBD1. Germline V gene data show CDR1 as LNHDA and CDR2 as SQIVND (reference sequence). Germline trimming cut 9 bases from V and 3 bases from J; bases unmatched to any gene: 7. The CDR3 has 14 residues. The CDR3 nucleotides are TGTGCCAGCTCCTCACAGGGGGCGACAGATACGCAGTATTTT. This gives the protein CASSSQGATDTQYF.

J is TRBJ1-5 and V is TRBV7-2; TRBD1 might be the D (5 bases). Germline loops: CDR1 SGHTA, CDR2 FQGNSA. The CDR3 is 13 residues long. V lost 4 bases, J lost 3 bases, and 7 bases lay in between. The CDR3 DNA reads TGTGCCAGCAGCTCGGGGGTCAATCAGCCCCAGCATTTT. It yields the protein CASSSGVNQPQHF. Complete variable domain (other parts from reference TRBV7-2 and TRBJ1-5): GAGVSQSPSNKVTEKGKDVELRCDPISGHTALYWYRQSLGQGLEFLIYFQGNSAPDKSGLPSDRFSAERTGGSVSTLTIQRTQQEDSAVYLCASSSGVNQPQHFGDGTRLSIL.

The chain recombines TRBV4-1 with TRBJ1-5, with D perhaps TRBD1 (6 bases). The CDR3 contains 16 residues. The germline V gene encodes CDR1 MGHRA and CDR2 YSYEKL. With 1 base removed from V and 3 bases from J, the gap between germline ends came to 13 bases. As DNA, the CDR3 is TGCGCCAGCAGCCAAGTGGGCTCAGGGGCCAATCAGCCCCAGCATTTT. It is translated as CASSQVGSGANQPQHF.

The chain employs TRBV11-2 and TRBJ1-1; D not certain. Germline lookup yields CDR1 SGHAT and CDR2 FQNNGV. With 1 base removed from V and 2 bases from J, the gap between germline ends came to 8 bases. The CDR3 covers 14 residues. CDR3 residues: CASSLAGFNTEAFF. The CDR3 coding sequence is TGTGCCAGCAGCTTAGCGGGGTTTAACACTGAAGCTTTCTTT.

The chain carries TRBV28 and TRBJ2-3; 7 bases align to TRBD2. From germline, CDR1 is MDHEN and CDR2 SYDVKM. The CDR3 contains 17 residues. Unmatched junction bases numbered 10, after V lost 2 bases and J lost 2 bases. DNA of the CDR3: TGTGCCAGCAGTTTAGGGTCCAGCGGGGCACCCACAGATACGCAGTATTTT. Residues: CASSLGSSGAPTDTQYF.

V and J are TRBV10-1 and TRBJ1-2; D perhaps matches TRBD1 (5 bases). Trimming took 9 bases from V and 0 from J, leaving 17 bases between them. This CDR3 region has 15 residues. Germline CDR1 is WNHNN and CDR2 is SYGVQD (reference sequence). Here the CDR3 DNA reads TGCGCCAGGGCTTGGACATACCTAGCTAACTATGGCTACACCTTC. This encodes CARAWTYLANYGYTF.

The chain is built from TRBV19 and TRBJ2-1; 7 bases are a match to TRBD1. CDR3 length: 15 amino acids. Germline V CDR1 and CDR2: LNHDA, SQIVND (reference sequence). With 5 bases clipped from V and 7 bases from J, the junction kept 11 bases outside the gene matches. CDR3 region: CASSYRDREGNEQFF. CDR3 coding DNA: TGTGCCAGTAGTTACCGGGACAGAGAAGGAAATGAGCAGTTCTTC.

The rearrangement links TRBV5-6 to TRBJ1-6; possible D gene TRBD1, 6 bases. The CDR3 runs to 15 residues. The V and J ends lost 0 bases and 10 bases respectively, with 14 bases between them. Germline V gene lookup returns CDR1 SGHDT and CDR2 YYEEEE. The CDR3 protein is CASSLGQGRGSPLHF. In DNA, the CDR3 is TGTGCCAGCAGCTTGGGGCAGGGGAGGGGATCACCCCTCCACTTT.

This clone was seen many times. This chain uses TRBV29-1 with TRBJ1-1, with D unresolved. The length of the CDR3 is 12 residues. V was clipped by 5 bases and J by 1 base, with 8 bases between them. Germline loops: CDR1 SQVTM, CDR2 ANQGSEA. CDR3 loop: CSVWRENTEAFF. For the CDR3, the DNA is TGCAGCGTTTGGAGGGAGAACACTGAAGCTTTCTTT.

The chain is built from TRBV28 and TRBJ1-2; 9 bases fit TRBD1. V shed 4 bases, J shed 7 bases, and the junction held 4 bases outside the gene matches. Germline loops: CDR1 MDHEN, CDR2 SYDVKM. This CDR3 has 13 amino acids. This chain's CDR3 is CASSSGQGLGYTF. For the CDR3, the DNA is TGTGCCAGCAGTTCGGGACAGGGCCTTGGCTACACCTTC.

This chain uses TRBV18 with TRBJ2-7; TRBD1 agrees at 9 bases. Germline V gives CDR1 KGHSH, CDR2 LQKENI. The CDR3 extends over 16 amino acids. V gave up 2 bases and J gave up 0 bases; unmatched junction bases: 5. The DNA for the CDR3 is TGTGCCAGCTCACCAGGGACAGGGACTCTCTCCTACGAGCAGTACTTC. This translates into CASSPGTGTLSYEQYF.